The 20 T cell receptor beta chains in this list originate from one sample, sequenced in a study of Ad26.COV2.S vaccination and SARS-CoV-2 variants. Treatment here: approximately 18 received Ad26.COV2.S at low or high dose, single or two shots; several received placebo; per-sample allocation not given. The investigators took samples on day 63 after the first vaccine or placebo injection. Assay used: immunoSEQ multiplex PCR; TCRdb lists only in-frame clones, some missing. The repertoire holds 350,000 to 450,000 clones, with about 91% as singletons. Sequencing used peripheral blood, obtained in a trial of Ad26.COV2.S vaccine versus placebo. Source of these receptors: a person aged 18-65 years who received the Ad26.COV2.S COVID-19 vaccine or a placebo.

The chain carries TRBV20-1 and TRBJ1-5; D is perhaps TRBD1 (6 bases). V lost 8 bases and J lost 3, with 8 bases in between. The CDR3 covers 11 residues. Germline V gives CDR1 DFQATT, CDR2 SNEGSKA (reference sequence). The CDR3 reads CSTGHNQPQHF. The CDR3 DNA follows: TGCAGTACGGGACACAATCAGCCCCAGCATTTT.

CDR3 amino acids: CASSGRTGLGQETQYF. The DNA for the CDR3 is TGTGCCAGCAGCGGACGGACAGGGTTAGGACAAGAGACCCAGTACTTC. The V and J genes are TRBV11-2 and TRBJ2-5; TRBD1 aligns across 8 bases. Trimming took 5 bases from V and 2 from J; bases not matched to a gene: 10. The CDR3 spans 16 residues. CDR1 and CDR2 (germline): SGHAT, FQNNGV.

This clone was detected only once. In nucleotides, the CDR3 is TGCGCCAGCAGCTTCACGACAGGGGGCTACAATGAGCAGTTCTTC. It translates to CASSFTTGGYNEQFF. The chain uses TRBV5-1 and TRBJ2-1; TRBD1 matches 9 bases. CDR3 length: 15 residues. In germline, CDR1 is SGHRS, CDR2 YFSETQ. Losses at the gene ends were 2 bases for V and 3 bases for J; bases not matched to a gene: 3.

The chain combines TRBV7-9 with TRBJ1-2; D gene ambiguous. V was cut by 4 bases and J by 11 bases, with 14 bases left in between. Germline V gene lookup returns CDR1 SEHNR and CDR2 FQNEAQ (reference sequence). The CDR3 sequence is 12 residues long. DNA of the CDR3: TGTGCCAGCAGCTCCCTAGGTGGGCCTTACACCTTC. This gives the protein CASSSLGGPYTF.

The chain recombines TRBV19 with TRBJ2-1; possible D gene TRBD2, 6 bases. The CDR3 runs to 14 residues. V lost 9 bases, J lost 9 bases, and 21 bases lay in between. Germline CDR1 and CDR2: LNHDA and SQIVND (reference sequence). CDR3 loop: CASQERRAGGEQFF. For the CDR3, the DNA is TGTGCCAGCCAAGAGCGCAGAGCCGGGGGTGAGCAGTTCTTC.

CDR3 nucleotide sequence: TGTGCCAGCAGCCCTCGGACAACTACCGGGGAGCTGTTTTTT. It encodes CASSPRTTTGELFF. The chain links TRBV9 to TRBJ2-2; the D gene is possibly TRBD1 (5 bases). Trimming removed 4 bases from V and 5 bases from J, with 12 bases in between. The CDR3 length is 14 residues. CDR1 and CDR2 (germline): SGDLS, YYNGEE.

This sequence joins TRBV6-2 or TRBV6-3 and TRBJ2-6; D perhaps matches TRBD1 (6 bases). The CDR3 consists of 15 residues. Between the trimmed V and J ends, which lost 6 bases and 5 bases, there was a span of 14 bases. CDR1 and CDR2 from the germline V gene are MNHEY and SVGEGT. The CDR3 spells CASSPTGKRANVLTF. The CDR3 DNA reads TGTGCCAGCAGCCCCACAGGGAAAAGGGCCAACGTCCTGACTTTC.

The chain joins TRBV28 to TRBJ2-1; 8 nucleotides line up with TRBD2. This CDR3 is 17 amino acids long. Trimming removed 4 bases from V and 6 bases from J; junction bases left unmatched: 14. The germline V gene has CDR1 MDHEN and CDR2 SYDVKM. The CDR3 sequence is CASSSPRKRGPLNEQFF. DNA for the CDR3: TGTGCCAGCAGTTCCCCTAGGAAGCGGGGGCCACTCAATGAGCAGTTCTTC.

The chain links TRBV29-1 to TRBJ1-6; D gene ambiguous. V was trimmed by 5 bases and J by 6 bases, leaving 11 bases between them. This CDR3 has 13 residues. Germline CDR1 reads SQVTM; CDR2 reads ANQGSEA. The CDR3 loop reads CSVSLRPNSPLHF. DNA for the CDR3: TGCAGCGTTTCCCTACGGCCTAATTCACCCCTCCACTTT.

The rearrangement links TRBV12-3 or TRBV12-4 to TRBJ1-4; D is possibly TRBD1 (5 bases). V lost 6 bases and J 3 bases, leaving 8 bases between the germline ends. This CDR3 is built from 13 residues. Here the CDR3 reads CASRWGPNEKLFF. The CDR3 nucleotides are TGTGCCAGCAGGTGGGGCCCTAATGAAAAACTGTTTTTT.

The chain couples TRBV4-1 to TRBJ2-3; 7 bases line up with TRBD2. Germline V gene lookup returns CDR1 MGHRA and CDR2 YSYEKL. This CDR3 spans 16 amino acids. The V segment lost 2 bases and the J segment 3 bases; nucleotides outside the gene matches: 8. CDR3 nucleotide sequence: TGCGCCAGCAGCCAACCTTTAGCGGGTCGGACAGATACGCAGTATTTT. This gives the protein CASSQPLAGRTDTQYF.

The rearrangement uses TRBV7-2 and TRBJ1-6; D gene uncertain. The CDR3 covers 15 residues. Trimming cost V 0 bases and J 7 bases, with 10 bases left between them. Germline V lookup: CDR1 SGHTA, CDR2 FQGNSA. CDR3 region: CASSLAGSANSPLHF. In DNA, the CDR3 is TGTGCCAGCAGCTTAGCGGGGTCTGCGAATTCACCCCTCCACTTT. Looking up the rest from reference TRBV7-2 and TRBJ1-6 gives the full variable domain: GAGVSQSPSNKVTEKGKDVELRCDPISGHTALYWYRQSLGQGLEFLIYFQGNSAPDKSGLPSDRFSAERTGGSVSTLTIQRTQQEDSAVYLCASSLAGSANSPLHFGNGTRLTVT.

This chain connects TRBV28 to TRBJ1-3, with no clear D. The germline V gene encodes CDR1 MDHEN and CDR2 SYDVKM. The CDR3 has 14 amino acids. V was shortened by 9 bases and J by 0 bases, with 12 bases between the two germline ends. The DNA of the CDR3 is TGTGCCAGTACCGGGAGGCTCTCTGGAAACACCATATATTTT. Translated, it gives CASTGRLSGNTIYF.

The CDR3 is CASNPHENTGELFF. The DNA for the CDR3 is TGTGCCAGCAACCCTCATGAGAACACCGGGGAGCTGTTTTTT. The rearrangement links TRBV28 to TRBJ2-2; D not certain. The CDR3 contains 14 residues. V lost 7 bases, J lost 1 base, and 10 bases lay in between. CDR1 is MDHEN and CDR2 is SYDVKM in the germline V gene.

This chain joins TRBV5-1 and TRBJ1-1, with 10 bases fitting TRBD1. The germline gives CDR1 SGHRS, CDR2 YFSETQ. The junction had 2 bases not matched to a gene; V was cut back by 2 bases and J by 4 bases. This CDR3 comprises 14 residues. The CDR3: CASSFGQGVTEAFF. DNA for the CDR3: TGCGCCAGCAGCTTTGGACAGGGGGTCACTGAAGCTTTCTTT.

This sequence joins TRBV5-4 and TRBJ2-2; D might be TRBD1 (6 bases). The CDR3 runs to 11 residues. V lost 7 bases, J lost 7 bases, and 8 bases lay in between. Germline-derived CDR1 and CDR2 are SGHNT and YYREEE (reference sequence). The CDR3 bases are TGTGCCAGCGGGGGCGTCGGGGAGCTGTTTTTT. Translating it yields CASGGVGELFF.

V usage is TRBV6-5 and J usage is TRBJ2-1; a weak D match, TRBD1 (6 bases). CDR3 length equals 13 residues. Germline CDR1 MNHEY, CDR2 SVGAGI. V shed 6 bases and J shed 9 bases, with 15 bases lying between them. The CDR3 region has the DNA TGTGCCAGCAGCAGGGGTGCTCGTGGTGAGCAGTTCTTC. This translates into CASSRGARGEQFF.

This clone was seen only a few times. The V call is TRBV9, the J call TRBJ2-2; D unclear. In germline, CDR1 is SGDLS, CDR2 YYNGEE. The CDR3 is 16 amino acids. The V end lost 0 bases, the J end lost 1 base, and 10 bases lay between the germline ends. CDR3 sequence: CASSVANRRNTGELFF. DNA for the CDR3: TGTGCCAGCAGCGTAGCTAACCGTCGGAACACCGGGGAGCTGTTTTTT. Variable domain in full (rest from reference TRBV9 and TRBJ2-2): DSGVTQTPKHLITATGQRVTLRCSPRSGDLSVYWYQQSLDQGLQFLIQYYNGEERAKGNILERFSAQQFPDLHSELNLSSLELGDSALYFCASSVANRRNTGELFFGEGSRLTVL.

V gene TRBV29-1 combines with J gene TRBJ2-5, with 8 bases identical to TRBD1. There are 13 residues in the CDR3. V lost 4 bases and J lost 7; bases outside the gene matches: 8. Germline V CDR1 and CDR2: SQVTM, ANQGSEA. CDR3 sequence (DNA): TGCAGCGTTGTTACAGGGGGTGAGGGGACCCAGTACTTC. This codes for CSVVTGGEGTQYF. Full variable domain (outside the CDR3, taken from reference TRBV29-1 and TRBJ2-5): SAVISQKPSRDICQRGTSLTIQCQVDSQVTMMFWYRQQPGQSLTLIATANQGSEATYESGFVIDKFPISRPNLTFSTLTVSNMSPEDSSIYLCSVVTGGEGTQYFGPGTRLLVL.

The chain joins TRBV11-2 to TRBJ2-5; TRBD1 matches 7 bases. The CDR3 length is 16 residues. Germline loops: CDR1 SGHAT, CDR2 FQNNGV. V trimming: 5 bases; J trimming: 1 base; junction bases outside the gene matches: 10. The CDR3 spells CASSPGTDFPQETQYF. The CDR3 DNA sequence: TGTGCCAGCAGCCCTGGGACAGACTTCCCCCAAGAGACCCAGTACTTC.